The 28 T cell receptor beta chains below come from one sample, sequenced in a study of T cell repertoires in cytomegalovirus infection. In TCRdb, the reads were re-called with MiXCR into one record per CDR3 protein. The sample includes 290,000 or so distinct CDR3 sequences, around 9.1% of them seen just once. Sequenced input: PBMCs. The receptor source for this set is a human donor in good health (CMV status not recorded). Some clones in this sample may be carry-over from other donors' samples.

This chain joins TRBV20-1 and TRBJ1-2; D might be TRBD1 (5 bases). CDR1 and CDR2 from the germline V gene are DFQATT and SNEGSKA (reference sequence). The ends were cut back, 5 bases at V and 0 bases at J, with 10 bases in the middle. CDR3 length: 13 residues. CDR3 DNA: TGCAGTGCTTGGGGCCTCACTAACTATGGCTACACCTTC. The encoded protein is CSAWGLTNYGYTF.

This clonotype has ten or more counts. The rearrangement joins TRBV7-2 to TRBJ1-2; 9 bases map to TRBD1. Germline CDR1 and CDR2: SGHTA and FQGNSA. Trimming took 4 bases from V and 9 from J; bases not matched to a gene: 24. CDR3 length equals 19 residues. The CDR3 DNA is TGTGCCAGCAGCTCGGCTACCCCCGGACGAGGGACAGGGAGGTCTAGCTACACCTTC. It is translated as CASSSATPGRGTGRSSYTF. The variable domain in full, with the rest retrieved from reference TRBV7-2 and TRBJ1-2, is GAGVSQSPSNKVTEKGKDVELRCDPISGHTALYWYRQSLGQGLEFLIYFQGNSAPDKSGLPSDRFSAERTGGSVSTLTIQRTQQEDSAVYLCASSSATPGRGTGRSSYTFGSGTRLTVV.

At least ten counts were recorded for this clonotype. V usage is TRBV28 and J usage is TRBJ2-1; TRBD2 aligns across 7 bases. V gave up 8 bases and J gave up 4 bases; unmatched junction bases: 17. CDR1 MDHEN and CDR2 SYDVKM come from the germline V gene. The CDR3 length is 17 residues. For the CDR3, the DNA is TGTGCCAGCGCTTCGGAGTTGGGAGCGGGGTTATACAATGAGCAGTTCTTC. It yields the protein CASASELGAGLYNEQFF.

This clonotype was seen at least ten times. This chain links TRBV7-3 with TRBJ2-1; D not certain. Looked up from germline, CDR1 is SGHTA and CDR2 is FQGTGA. This CDR3 is built from 12 residues. Trimming left V 4 bases short and J 7 bases short, with 8 bases between. The CDR3 DNA reads as TGTGCCAGCAGCTCAGGTCCAAATGAGCAGTTCTTC. Its protein is CASSSGPNEQFF. The variable domain in full, completed from reference TRBV7-3 and TRBJ2-1, reads GAGVSQTPSNKVTEKGKYVELRCDPISGHTALYWYRQSLGQGPEFLIYFQGTGAADDSGLPNDRFFAVRPEGSVSTLKIQRTERGDSAVYLCASSSGPNEQFFGPGTRLTVL.

This clonotype was detected ten times or more. This chain uses TRBV20-1 with TRBJ2-1; no definite D call. The CDR3 runs 10 residues. V shed 5 bases and J shed 7 bases, with 6 bases lying between them. Germline V gives CDR1 DFQATT, CDR2 SNEGSKA (reference sequence). The CDR3, as DNA: TGCAGTGCTCAAGGGAATGAGCAGTTCTTC. Protein product: CSAQGNEQFF.

This clonotype was recorded a few times. The gene calls are TRBV5-5 and TRBJ1-5, with 8 bases aligning to TRBD1. With 1 base clipped from V and 0 bases from J, the junction kept 3 bases outside the gene matches. Germline values: CDR1 SGHKS, CDR2 YYEKEE (reference sequence). The length of the CDR3 is 16 residues. The CDR3 protein is CASSLQGAFSNQPQHF. The CDR3, as DNA: TGTGCCAGCAGCTTGCAGGGGGCCTTTAGCAATCAGCCCCAGCATTTT.

In this sample, this clonotype turned up many times. CDR3 sequence: CSVANRVATGTEAFF. In DNA, the CDR3 is TGCAGCGTTGCGAACAGAGTTGCCACGGGCACTGAAGCTTTCTTT. The chain employs TRBV29-1 and TRBJ1-1; D gene ambiguous. The ends were cut back, 4 bases at V and 4 bases at J, with 19 bases in the middle. Germline assignment: CDR1 SQVTM and CDR2 ANQGSEA. This CDR3 is built from 15 residues.

This chain joins TRBV5-1 and TRBJ2-2; D is perhaps TRBD1 (6 bases). CDR1 is SGHRS and CDR2 is YFSETQ in the germline V gene. CDR3 size: 16 residues. Trimming removed 6 bases at V and 2 bases at J, with 17 bases between. The chain's CDR3 is CASNVGAGTNTGELFF. The CDR3 region has the DNA TGCGCCAGCAACGTGGGGGCAGGAACAAACACCGGGGAGCTGTTTTTT.

This clonotype was found many times. The V and J genes are TRBV6-6 and TRBJ1-1; TRBD1 might be the D (5 bases). Germline V gives CDR1 MNHNY, CDR2 SVGAGI (reference sequence). V was clipped by 2 bases and J by 8 bases, with 12 bases between them. CDR3 size: 13 residues. The CDR3 spells CASSYPTDREAFF. The CDR3 bases are TGTGCCAGCAGTTACCCCACTGACAGAGAAGCTTTCTTT.

This clonotype was found once. A read error is possible here, since a much larger clone lies one base away. V is TRBV4-1 and J is TRBJ1-5; D remains unclear. V lost 2 bases and J 0 bases, leaving 8 bases between the germline ends. CDR3 length equals 15 residues. The germline gives CDR1 MGHRA, CDR2 YSYEKL. CDR3 sequence (DNA): TGCGCCAGCAGCCAAATTCGGGGTAGCAATCAGCCCCAGCATTTT. It translates to CASSQIRGSNQPQHF.

This clonotype was found many times. The V and J genes are TRBV5-6 and TRBJ2-7; D unresolved. CDR3 length: 11 residues. Trimming left V 3 bases short and J 7 bases short, with 8 bases between. CDR1 is SGHDT and CDR2 is YYEEEE in the germline V gene. CDR3 residues: CASSSASEQYF. The CDR3 DNA follows: TGTGCCAGCAGCTCCGCGTCTGAGCAGTACTTC.

This clonotype has only a few counts. The chain couples TRBV28 to TRBJ1-1; TRBD1 matches 8 bases. V lost 7 bases to trimming and J lost 3 bases; unmatched junction nucleotides: 4. Germline CDR1 MDHEN, CDR2 SYDVKM. The CDR3 consists of 13 residues. Written as DNA, the CDR3 is TGTGCCAGCACCGCAGGGGGCCACACTGAAGCTTTCTTT. Its protein product is CASTAGGHTEAFF.

This clonotype was seen once. The genes are TRBV9 and TRBJ2-3; possible D gene TRBD2, 6 bases. With 4 bases removed from V and 2 bases from J, the gap between germline ends came to 17 bases. This CDR3 is built from 16 residues. Germline-derived CDR1 and CDR2 are SGDLS and YYNGEE. The CDR3 loop reads CASSPAGRNDTDTQYF. DNA of the CDR3: TGTGCCAGCAGCCCCGCGGGACGGAATGACACAGATACGCAGTATTTT.

This chain joins TRBV20-1 and TRBJ2-5; D remains unclear. Per germline, CDR1 DFQATT and CDR2 SNEGSKA (reference sequence). CDR3 length equals 12 residues. Trimming cost V 3 bases and J 5 bases, with 10 bases left between them. DNA of the CDR3: TGCAGTGCTAGGGCAGACGGCGAGACCCAGTACTTC. This translates into CSARADGETQYF.

This clonotype was seen many times. The CDR3 protein is CASSLAQSNQPQHF. CDR3 DNA sequence: TGTGCCAGCAGCTTAGCACAGAGCAATCAGCCCCAGCATTTT. The rearrangement links TRBV7-2 to TRBJ1-5; the D is unclear. CDR3 length: 14 amino acids. Looked up from germline, CDR1 is SGHTA and CDR2 is FQGNSA. Trimming took 0 bases from V and 1 from J, leaving 4 bases between them. Full variable domain (rest looked up from reference TRBV7-2 and TRBJ1-5): GAGVSQSPSNKVTEKGKDVELRCDPISGHTALYWYRQSLGQGLEFLIYFQGNSAPDKSGLPSDRFSAERTGGSVSTLTIQRTQQEDSAVYLCASSLAQSNQPQHFGDGTRLSIL.

The CDR3 loop is CASSLRAAVQETQYF. Here the CDR3 DNA reads TGTGCCAGCAGTTTAAGGGCGGCAGTACAAGAGACCCAGTACTTC. The rearrangement uses TRBV28 and TRBJ2-5; D gene ambiguous. The CDR3 spans 15 residues. V was shortened by 2 bases and J by 2 bases, with 12 bases between the two germline ends. The germline CDR1 and CDR2 sequences are MDHEN and SYDVKM. Full variable domain (rest looked up from reference TRBV28 and TRBJ2-5): DVKVTQSSRYLVKRTGEKVFLECVQDMDHENMFWYRQDPGLGLRLIYFSYDVKMKEKGDIPEGYSVSREKKERFSLILESASTNQTSMYLCASSLRAAVQETQYFGPGTRLLVL.

This clonotype came up many times. This rearrangement joins TRBV7-2 to TRBJ2-2; no firm D call. The germline gives CDR1 SGHTA, CDR2 FQGNSA. Between the trimmed V and J ends, which lost 3 bases and 5 bases, there was a span of 10 bases. There are 14 residues in the CDR3. CDR3 loop: CASSFQTVTGELFF. CDR3 bases: TGTGCCAGCAGCTTCCAAACAGTAACCGGGGAGCTGTTTTTT.

The genes are TRBV11-1 and TRBJ2-7; D ambiguous. This CDR3 has 16 amino acids. Germline values: CDR1 SGHAT, CDR2 FQDESV (reference sequence). Trimming shortened V by 4 bases and J by 2 bases, and 18 bases separated the two germline ends. CDR3 sequence reads: CASSSPVVTVPYEQYF. The CDR3, as DNA: TGTGCCAGCAGCTCACCGGTGGTGACCGTCCCCTACGAGCAGTACTTC.

This clonotype occurred many times. This chain joins TRBV28 and TRBJ1-5, with 9 bases fitting TRBD1. Trimming at V came to 5 bases and at J to 6 bases, leaving 8 bases not matched to a gene. CDR1 MDHEN and CDR2 SYDVKM come from the germline V gene. The CDR3 consists of 15 residues. The CDR3 DNA follows: TGTGCCAGCAGTCCCACAGGGGGCTCGGGTCAGCCCCAGCATTTT. Translation gives CASSPTGGSGQPQHF.

This clonotype showed up many times. The V gene is TRBV20-1, the J gene TRBJ2-2; D unclear. From germline, CDR1 is DFQATT and CDR2 SNEGSKA (reference sequence). The CDR3 runs 13 residues. V was pared by 7 bases and J by 0 bases, with 9 bases between. The CDR3 loop reads CSGTTTNTGELFF. The CDR3, as DNA: TGCAGTGGTACGACAACGAACACCGGGGAGCTGTTTTTT.

This clonotype was observed a few times. V is TRBV6-1 and J is TRBJ1-1, with D tentatively TRBD1 (6 bases). The V gene lost 3 bases and the J gene lost 4 bases, with 15 bases spanning the gap. CDR1 MNHNS and CDR2 SASEGT come from the germline V gene. This CDR3 is 15 amino acids long. The CDR3 sequence: CASSDSAGVGTEAFF. As DNA, the CDR3 is TGTGCCAGCAGTGATTCTGCAGGGGTGGGCACTGAAGCTTTCTTT.

As for this clonotype: This sequence may be a read error, since a much larger clone differs from it by one base. The chain employs TRBV7-9 and TRBJ1-4, with D unresolved. Trimming cost V 3 bases and J 7 bases, with 15 bases left between them. There are 15 residues in the CDR3. The germline gives CDR1 SEHNR, CDR2 FQNEAQ (reference sequence). CDR3 coding DNA: TGTGCCAGCAGCTTCGGGGAATCCCGAGGTGAAAAACTGTTTTTT. It specifies CASSFGESRGEKLFF.

This clonotype was recorded at least ten times. The chain joins TRBV28 to TRBJ1-2; perhaps TRBD1 as D (6 bases). This CDR3 is 16 amino acids long. Trimming left V 4 bases short and J 6 bases short, with 21 bases between. Germline loops: CDR1 MDHEN, CDR2 SYDVKM. The CDR3 here is CASSSPGAGEVHGYTF. CDR3 nucleotides: TGTGCCAGCAGTTCCCCCGGGGCAGGGGAGGTTCATGGCTACACCTTC.

This clonotype was counted ten times or more. The CDR3 DNA reads as TGTGCCAGCAGCCCACAGGGGTTCGGAACTGAAGCTTTCTTT. Its protein is CASSPQGFGTEAFF. This chain uses TRBV7-9 with TRBJ1-1, with 7 bases lining up with TRBD1. J lost 5 bases, V lost 5 bases, and 8 bases had no gene match. Per germline, CDR1 SEHNR and CDR2 FQNEAQ (reference sequence). The CDR3 contains 14 residues.

The rearrangement joins TRBV13 to TRBJ2-2; 9 bases fit TRBD1. Germline V gene sequence: CDR1 PRHDT, CDR2 FYEKMQ (reference sequence). V was clipped by 4 bases and J by 5 bases; unmatched bases: 2. The CDR3 length is 14 residues. The CDR3 loop is CASSWGTGTGELFF. CDR3 nucleotide sequence: TGTGCCAGCAGCTGGGGGACAGGGACCGGGGAGCTGTTTTTT.

The chain is built from TRBV14 and TRBJ2-7, with D maybe TRBD1 (5 bases). This CDR3 has 12 amino acids. V lost 4 bases and J 4 bases, leaving 8 bases between the germline ends. Germline V gives CDR1 SGHDN, CDR2 FVKESK. In nucleotides, the CDR3 is TGTGCCAGCAGCCGACAGATATACGAGCAGTACTTC. As protein: CASSRQIYEQYF.

The genes are TRBV5-1 and TRBJ2-1; 7 nucleotides agree with TRBD1. The V gene end was trimmed by 4 bases and the J gene end by 6 bases; junction bases not matched to a gene: 13. The CDR3 length is 16 residues. CDR1 is SGHRS and CDR2 is YFSETQ in the germline V gene. CDR3 region: CASSGGGTDPSNEQFF. The CDR3 region has the DNA TGCGCCAGCAGCGGTGGTGGGACAGACCCAAGCAATGAGCAGTTCTTC.

This clonotype has at least ten counts. The V call is TRBV7-6, the J call TRBJ2-2; D ambiguous. The CDR3 extends over 13 amino acids. Trimming stripped 2 bases from V and 1 base from J, with 2 bases between. Germline CDR1 is SGHVS and CDR2 is FNYEAQ. In DNA, the CDR3 is TGTGCCAGCAGCTTACTGAACACCGGGGAGCTGTTTTTT. This sequence encodes CASSLLNTGELFF.